This is a list of T cell receptor beta chains from one sample in a study of OX40 agonist ivuxolimab in advanced cancers. Clones were read by immunoSEQ multiplex PCR, and TCRdb kept only the in-frame ones, dropping some. This sample yields about 73,000 clones, of which approximately 90% are seen a single time; approximately 0.5% belongs to the top ten. This material consisted of CD4+ or CD8+ T cells sorted from blood, taken in a trial of the OX40 agonist ivuxolimab. The receptors come from an adult with an advanced solid tumor such as melanoma, head and neck, liver or kidney cancer. CDR3s include the opening cysteine and the closing phenylalanine or tryptophan. D genes are given only for firm matches. Only part of the rows carry a size: once, few, many, or a class if the clone is expanded.

D gene	V gene	J gene	clone size	CDR3 protein	CDR3 DNA
NA	TRBV9	TRBJ1-3	NA	CASSFQGYGNTIYF	TGTGCCAGCAGCTTTCAGGGATACGGAAACACCATATATTTT
TRBD1	TRBV5-4	TRBJ1-2	NA	CASTRQGEVYGYTF	TGTGCCAGCACTCGACAGGGGGAAGTCTATGGCTACACCTTC
NA	TRBV5-8	TRBJ2-3	NA	CASSLEDLGTSTDTQYF	TGTGCCAGCAGCTTGGAAGACCTGGGCACTAGCACAGATACGCAGTATTTT
TRBD1	TRBV5-1	TRBJ1-1	NA	CASSFETGASFHF	TGCGCCAGCAGCTTCGAAACAGGGGCCTCGTTTCACTTT
NA	TRBV7-9	TRBJ1-1	NA	CASTSMGGNTEAFF	TGTGCCAGCACCTCAATGGGGGGGAACACTGAAGCTTTCTTT
TRBD2	TRBV11-2	TRBJ2-2	NA	CASSLVAGGNTGELFF	TGTGCCAGCAGCTTAGTGGCGGGAGGGAACACCGGGGAGCTGTTTTTT
NA	TRBV19	TRBJ1-5	NA	CASSMHAEGQPQHF	TGTGCCAGTAGTATGCACGCCGAGGGTCAGCCCCAGCATTTT
TRBD1	TRBV2	TRBJ2-3	NA	CASRPGQGSTDTQYF	TGTGCCAGCAGGCCGGGACAGGGTAGCACAGATACGCAGTATTTT
TRBD2	TRBV19	TRBJ2-7	NA	CASSAGLAGRYPSYEQYF	TGTGCCAGTAGTGCGGGACTAGCGGGAAGGTACCCCTCCTACGAGCAGTACTTC
TRBD1	TRBV28	TRBJ1-3	NA	CASSSLTGSGNTIYF	TGTGCCAGCAGTTCCTTGACAGGGTCTGGAAACACCATATATTTT
NA	TRBV28	TRBJ1-5	NA	CASRPRVVGQPQHF	TGTGCCAGCAGGCCCAGGGTTGTGGGTCAGCCCCAGCATTTT
TRBD2	TRBV11-2	TRBJ2-3	NA	CASSLRSGAGADTQYF	TGTGCCAGCAGCCTCCGTAGCGGGGCGGGGGCAGATACGCAGTATTTT
NA	TRBV7-9	TRBJ2-5	once	CASSRQVEETQYF	TGTGCCAGCAGCCGCCAGGTGGAAGAGACCCAGTACTTC
NA	TRBV25-1	TRBJ2-1	NA	CASSASGAYNEQFF	TGTGCCAGCAGTGCTTCTGGCGCCTACAATGAGCAGTTCTTC
TRBD1	TRBV5-1	TRBJ1-2	NA	CASSLAKGQGAGGYTF	TGCGCCAGCAGCTTGGCCAAGGGACAGGGGGCAGGAGGCTACACCTTC
TRBD2	TRBV5-1	TRBJ2-3	NA	CASSYLAGGPSADTQYF	TGCGCCAGCAGCTACTTAGCGGGAGGGCCTAGCGCAGATACGCAGTATTTT
NA	TRBV15	TRBJ1-1	NA	CATSRGEVSGTEAFF	TGTGCCACCAGCAGGGGGGAAGTGTCGGGGACTGAAGCTTTCTTT
NA	TRBV29-1	TRBJ1-2	NA	CSVESSRDNYGYTF	TGCAGCGTTGAGAGTAGTCGGGATAACTATGGCTACACCTTC
TRBD1	TRBV7-9	TRBJ2-5	NA	CASSFDRGQTQYF	TGTGCCAGCAGCTTCGACAGGGGGCAGACCCAGTACTTC
NA	TRBV4-1	TRBJ2-7	NA	CASSPVWGSAAYEQYF	TGCGCCAGCAGCCCCGTTTGGGGTAGTGCGGCCTACGAGCAGTACTTC
NA	TRBV28	TRBJ2-1	NA	CASRGGAYRLNEQFF	TGTGCCAGCAGGGGCGGGGCGTACCGTCTGAATGAGCAGTTCTTC
NA	TRBV13	TRBJ1-1	NA	CASSAGPFGTEAFF	TGTGCCAGCAGCGCCGGTCCCTTCGGCACTGAAGCTTTCTTT
TRBD2	TRBV11-2	TRBJ2-6	NA	CASSRGLAGLSSGANVLTF	TGTGCCAGCAGCCGGGGACTAGCGGGGCTAAGCTCTGGGGCCAACGTCCTGACTTTC
TRBD1	TRBV4-1	TRBJ1-4	NA	CASSQRDRGPKLFF	TGCGCCAGCAGCCAACGGGACAGGGGACCAAAACTGTTTTTT
NA	TRBV23-1	TRBJ2-3	NA	CASSQSSVPDTQYF	TGCGCCAGCAGTCAATCGTCAGTCCCAGATACGCAGTATTTT
TRBD2	TRBV6-5	TRBJ2-1	once	CASSLSGRGDNEQFF	TGTGCCAGCAGTCTTAGCGGGAGAGGGGACAATGAGCAGTTCTTC
TRBD1	TRBV5-6	TRBJ2-1	once	CASSAGQEDFYNEQFF	TGTGCCAGCAGCGCCGGACAGGAGGATTTCTACAATGAGCAGTTCTTC
TRBD2	TRBV10-1	TRBJ2-1	NA	CASSESPGGENEQFF	TGCGCCAGCAGTGAGTCCCCGGGAGGGGAGAATGAGCAGTTCTTC
TRBD1	TRBV6-5	TRBJ1-6	NA	CASSPGTGNNSPLHF	TGTGCCAGCAGTCCGGGGACAGGGAACAATTCACCCCTCCACTTT
NA	TRBV5-1	TRBJ2-5	once	CASSLGPVGATTQYF	TGCGCCAGCAGCTTGGGCCCGGTAGGGGCGACGACCCAGTACTTC
NA	TRBV4-1	TRBJ2-5	once	CASSQGAASLKTQYF	TGCGCCAGCAGCCAAGGGGCAGCTAGCTTAAAGACCCAGTACTTC
TRBD1	TRBV30	TRBJ1-2	NA	CAWSGDRGGYGYTF	TGTGCCTGGAGTGGGGACAGGGGAGGCTATGGCTACACCTTC
NA	TRBV5-1	TRBJ1-3	NA	CASQMGNTIYF	TGCGCCAGCCAAATGGGAAACACCATATATTTT
TRBD2	TRBV7-2	TRBJ2-4	NA	CASSLVSSGRDIQYF	TGTGCCAGCAGCTTAGTCTCGAGCGGGAGGGACATTCAGTACTTC
NA	TRBV4-1	TRBJ2-1	NA	CASSQDLIKGEDYNEQFF	TGCGCCAGCAGCCAAGATCTCATTAAGGGGGAGGATTACAATGAGCAGTTCTTC